The subject of this entry is one T cell receptor beta chain. The antigen is undetermined. The data belong to a study of shared clonotypes between healthy human individuals. Study at large: A couple of women and a few men aged 18 to 49 made up the donors. Overall study findings and caveats: With a few donors compared, around 5% of naive CD4 clonotypes were shared.

In the sorted-subset replicate PCRs, around 220 ng DNA, 25,000 to 30,000 T cell genomes, was used. Authors' processing steps: Filtering differed for immunoSEQ, which gave only junction sequences without quality scores. Sequenced by immunoSEQ multiplex PCR; TCRdb stores in-frame clones only, minus some. From that table come the V and J calls and clone size; the DNA was used to work out D and trimming. This sample has approximately 2.4 million clones; almost 96% occur once, and the top ten carry around 0.13%. Trimming took off 4 bases at V and 3 bases at J, with 6 bases between the two ends. From germline, CDR1 is MRHNA and CDR2 SNTAGT. The CDR3 is made up of 13 amino acids.

Input material: naive CD4+ T cells sorted from blood. Documented subset: CD45RA+ positively selected. The receptor was isolated from a man between 18 and 29 years old in good health. The chain combines TRBV6-4 with TRBJ2-2; D not resolved. CDR3 coding DNA: TGTGCCAGCAGTGCGTCTTACACCGGGGAGCTGTTTTTT. It yields the protein CASSASYTGELFF.